A selection of T cell receptor beta chains follows, all from one sample in a study of blood T cells in healthy people across ages. TCRdb re-called the 5' RACE reads with MiXCR, one entry per CDR3 protein. The table records 1.6 million or so distinct CDR3 sequences, roughly 32% of them present only once. Sequencing input: blood. The source is a woman between 25 and 40 years old in good health. Both conserved end residues are part of each CDR3. A D gene is named only where the DNA matches it firmly. Rows give clone size only sometimes, using once, few, many, or a class for an expanded clone.

>TRBD2|TRBV5-1|TRBJ2-1|few
TGCGCCAGCAGCACGGGACTAGCGGTGAACAATGAGCAGTTCTTC
CASSTGLAVNNEQFF
>TRBD2|TRBV15|TRBJ2-3|NA
TGTGCCACCAGCCGGGGGAGGGTCGACGGCACAGATACGCAGTATTTT
CATSRGRVDGTDTQYF
>TRBD1|TRBV7-3|TRBJ2-3|few
TGTGCCAGCAGCCCTACGTACAGGGGCAGCACAGATACGCAGTATTTT
CASSPTYRGSTDTQYF
>NA|TRBV5-1|TRBJ2-7|NA
TGCGCCAGCACCCCCACCCAGGGTCCCTACGAGCAGTACTTC
CASTPTQGPYEQYF
>NA|TRBV6-2/TRBV6-3|TRBJ1-1|few
TGTGCCAGCAGGACCACAGGTGTGAACACTGAAGCTTTCTTT
CASRTTGVNTEAFF
>NA|TRBV28|TRBJ2-7|many
TGTGCCAGCAGTCCCAACCCCCAGTGGCGCGAGCAGTACTTC
CASSPNPQWREQYF
>NA|TRBV12-3/TRBV12-4|TRBJ2-7|many
TGTGCCAGCAGTCTCAGGGCGGGCGAGCAGTACTTC
CASSLRAGEQYF
>TRBD1|TRBV3-1|TRBJ2-5|few
TGTGCCAGCAGCCATAGCAGACAGGGGGTGTTAGAGACCCAGTACTTC
CASSHSRQGVLETQYF
>NA|TRBV9|TRBJ2-7|NA
TGTGCCAGCAGCTCGAACTCCGACGAGCAGTACTTC
CASSSNSDEQYF
>NA|TRBV25-1|TRBJ2-1|NA
TGTGCCAGCAGTGATGGCCTGTCTTATGAGCAGTTCTTC
CASSDGLSYEQFF
>TRBD2|TRBV20-1|TRBJ2-5|many
TGCAGTGCCAATAGCGGGGGGCGCCAAGAGACCCAGTACTTC
CSANSGGRQETQYF
>NA|TRBV29-1|TRBJ1-4|few
TGCAGCGTTGAAGACAGGGGCAACGAAAAACTGTTTTTT
CSVEDRGNEKLFF
>NA|TRBV20-1|TRBJ2-7|few
TGCAGTGCGGCCAGGCAGGGAATTATTTACGAGCAGTACTTC
CSAARQGIIYEQYF
>TRBD2|TRBV9|TRBJ2-1|NA
TGTGCCAGCAGCCCGGGGACTAGCGGGGGGGCCGATGAGCAGTTCTTC
CASSPGTSGGADEQFF
>TRBD1|TRBV27|TRBJ2-7|many
TGTGCCAGCAGTACCCACCGGACAGGGTCGGACGAGCAGTACTTC
CASSTHRTGSDEQYF
>NA|TRBV10-2|TRBJ1-2|few
TGCGCCAGCAGTACAGGGACTTATGGCTACACCTTC
CASSTGTYGYTF
>NA|TRBV3-1|TRBJ1-1|NA
TGTGCCAGCAGCCAAGGGGGTTTTGAAGCTTTCTTT
CASSQGGFEAFF
>TRBD1|TRBV3-1|TRBJ2-6|NA
TGTGCCAGCAGCCCCCGGCCGGGACAGCTAAGCTCTGGGGCCAACGTCCTGACTTTC
CASSPRPGQLSSGANVLTF
>NA|TRBV28|TRBJ2-3|NA
TGTGCCAGTCAGATCACAGATACGCAGTATTTT
CASQITDTQYF
>TRBD1|TRBV28|TRBJ2-7|NA
TGTGCCAGCTCTTTACAGGGGATTGCCTACGAGCAGTACTTC
CASSLQGIAYEQYF
>NA|TRBV11-2|TRBJ2-7|NA
TGTGCCAGCAGCTTAGCCCCCCTAGGGTACGAGCAGTACTTC
CASSLAPLGYEQYF
>NA|TRBV9|TRBJ1-3|NA
TGTGCCAGCAGCGACGGGACCCCGACGGACACCATATATTTT
CASSDGTPTDTIYF
>NA|TRBV16|TRBJ1-1|NA
TGTGCCAGCAGCCAACCTACGAACACTGAAGCTTTCTTT
CASSQPTNTEAFF
>TRBD2|TRBV28|TRBJ2-5|many
TGTGCCAGCAGTGTCTTGAGCGGGAACCAAGAGACCCAGTACTTC
CASSVLSGNQETQYF
>NA|TRBV12-3/TRBV12-4|TRBJ2-1|NA
TGTGCCAGCCGGGTCTTTGGCCACAATGAGCAGTTCTTC
CASRVFGHNEQFF
>NA|TRBV5-1|TRBJ1-2|NA
TGCGCCAGCAGTTTTCTACAACCCCAGAAGTTGGACAGCTCCCACTATGGCTACACCTTC
CASSFLQPQKLDSSHYGYTF
>NA|TRBV4-1|TRBJ2-1|many
TGTGCCAGCAGCCAAGATTTGGCCTACAATGAGCAGTTCTTC
CASSQDLAYNEQFF
>TRBD1|TRBV28|TRBJ1-2|NA
TGTGCCAGCAGTCAGCCGGGACAGGGGATATATGGCTACACCTTC
CASSQPGQGIYGYTF
>TRBD2|TRBV27|TRBJ2-1|NA
TGTGCCAGCAGTCCCGGGACTAGCGGGAGCGGTGAGCAGTTCTTC
CASSPGTSGSGEQFF
>NA|TRBV21-1|TRBJ2-6|NA
TGTGCCAGCGCCCCGCCAGGCGCCGGGGCCAACGTCCTGACTTTC
CASAPPGAGANVLTF
>NA|TRBV7-9|TRBJ2-5|NA
TGTGCCAGCAGCTCAACAGCGACCGACAGCCAAGAGACCCAGTACTTC
CASSSTATDSQETQYF
>NA|TRBV15|TRBJ1-2|once
TGTGCCACCAGCAGAGCAGGGACCTATGACTACACCTTC
CATSRAGTYDYTF
>TRBD2|TRBV15|TRBJ2-7|many
TGTGCCACCAGCAGAGATTCTGGGGGACTAATCTACGAGCAGTACTTC
CATSRDSGGLIYEQYF
>NA|TRBV12-3/TRBV12-4|TRBJ1-6|NA
TGTGCCAGCGGCCCGACAGGCGTTAGGCTAAATTCACCCCTCCACTTT
CASGPTGVRLNSPLHF
>TRBD2|TRBV2|TRBJ2-7|NA
TGTGCCAGCAGTGGTACTAGCGCCAAATCGTACGAGCAGTACTTC
CASSGTSAKSYEQYF
>TRBD2|TRBV20-1|TRBJ2-1|NA
TGCAGTACCACGGTGGGCGGGAGGCCTGAGCAGTTCTTC
CSTTVGGRPEQFF
>TRBD1|TRBV11-2|TRBJ2-3|few
TGTGCCAGCAGACCGGGACAGGGTTTAATAGATACGCAGTATTTT
CASRPGQGLIDTQYF
>NA|TRBV6-1|TRBJ2-3|NA
TGTGCCAGCAGTGTGAGCGCTAGCACAAATACGCAGTATTTT
CASSVSASTNTQYF
>TRBD2|TRBV4-2|TRBJ2-5|few
TGTGCCAGCAGCCAAGACCCGGGGGGGCGAGGAGAGACCCAGTACTTC
CASSQDPGGRGETQYF
>NA|TRBV20-1|TRBJ2-3|few
TGCAGTGCTAGAGATAGACGGATTAGCACAGATACGCAGTATTTT
CSARDRRISTDTQYF
>NA|TRBV20-1|TRBJ1-2|few
TGCAGTGCTTCCCCCTCCCGCCGAGGAGGGTACGGCTACACCTTC
CSASPSRRGGYGYTF
>NA|TRBV5-1|TRBJ2-6|NA
TGCGCCAGCAGCTTGGGGTCGGGAGCTGGGGCCAACGTCCTGACTTTC
CASSLGSGAGANVLTF
>TRBD2|TRBV13|TRBJ2-5|NA
TGTGCCAGCAGCGAGCGGGGGATTCAAGGGACCCAGTACTTC
CASSERGIQGTQYF
>TRBD2|TRBV9|TRBJ2-5|NA
TGTGCCAGCAGCGCACTCGGGGGGGCAGGTCAAGGGACCCAGTACTTC
CASSALGGAGQGTQYF